There are many counts of the clone carrying this TCR beta chain. Its matching antigen is unknown. This specimen belongs to a study of CD8 T cells in ankylosing spondylitis. MiXCR, run by TCRdb on the 5' RACE reads, gives a single entry per CDR3 protein. The table records about 39,000 distinct CDR3 sequences, 2.5% to 3.5% of them present only once. Whole-study results and caveats: Matched ankylosing spondylitis synovial fluid reportedly contained a significantly enriched population of disease-linked clones. What appeared characteristic of ankylosing spondylitis blood was a TCR beta motif of 7 or 8 highly homologous variants.

Germline-derived CDR1 and CDR2 are SGDLS and YYNGEE. The J segment lost 7 bases and the V segment lost 2 bases, leaving 8 bases of the junction unmatched. CDR3 size: 16 residues. Sequenced input: blood, either unsorted or a sorted T cell fraction (not recorded which). The chain has TRBV9 and TRBJ2-3; 12 nucleotides agree with TRBD2. The sequence came from a male donor with ankylosing spondylitis or in good health (not recorded which). The CDR3 region is CASSVSSGGAGNTQYF. The CDR3 nucleotides are TGTGCCAGCAGCGTCTCTAGCGGGGGGGCGGGGAATACGCAGTATTTT.